This is a list of T cell receptor beta chains from one sample in a study of chemoradiotherapy in HPV16-positive cancers. Generated by immunoSEQ multiplex PCR, the TCRdb table keeps only in-frame clones and is missing some. The sample yields 12,000 or so clones, 85% to 90% seen once. The specimen was taken from a patient who underwent chemoradiotherapy. These receptors originate from a human donor with HPV-associated anogenital cancer. CDR3s include the opening cysteine and the closing phenylalanine or tryptophan. D genes are given only for firm matches. Only some rows state a clone size, as once, few, many or a class for expanded clones.

j_gene,v_gene,d_gene,len,abundance,CDR3aa,CDR3nt
TRBJ1-4,TRBV9,NA,17,NA,CASSVDPPGSSNEKLFF,TGTGCCAGCAGCGTAGATCCCCCCGGCAGCTCCAATGAAAAACTGTTTTTT
TRBJ2-4,TRBV6-1,NA,13,NA,CASSEQARNIQYF,TGTGCCAGCAGTGAACAGGCCAGAAACATTCAGTACTTC
TRBJ1-3,TRBV19,TRBD1,13,once,CAATGGYGNTIYF,TGTGCCGCTACAGGGGGATACGGAAACACCATATATTTT
TRBJ1-1,TRBV29-1,NA,15,NA,CSVEDIRNANTEAFF,TGCAGCGTTGAAGATATCCGGAACGCGAACACTGAAGCTTTCTTT
TRBJ2-7,TRBV6-5,NA,13,NA,CASSRAGWYEQYF,TGTGCCAGCAGTCGGGCAGGGTGGTACGAGCAGTACTTC
TRBJ1-3,TRBV5-1,NA,15,few,CASSLEGGSGNTIYF,TGCGCCAGCAGCTTGGAGGGGGGATCTGGAAACACCATATATTTT
TRBJ1-1,TRBV5-1,TRBD1,14,NA,CASSLGDRGFGAFF,TGCGCCAGCAGCTTGGGTGACAGGGGCTTTGGAGCTTTCTTT
TRBJ1-3,TRBV6-1,NA,14,once,CASSVERSGNTIYF,TGTGCCAGCAGTGTCGAGCGCTCTGGAAACACCATATATTTT
TRBJ1-5,TRBV5-5,TRBD1,16,NA,CASSFFTGGGNQPQHF,TGTGCCAGCAGCTTTTTTACAGGGGGTGGCAATCAGCCCCAGCATTTT
TRBJ1-1,TRBV12-5,NA,14,NA,CASISRGVNTEAFF,TGTGCTAGTATTTCACGGGGGGTGAACACTGAAGCTTTCTTT
TRBJ2-7,TRBV5-6,NA,12,NA,CASSLVAYEQYF,TGTGCCAGCAGCTTGGTCGCCTACGAGCAGTACTTC